In this sample, the clone carrying this T cell receptor (beta chain) turned up many times. What it binds is unknown. The data are from a study of T cells in Graves' hyperthyroidism and ophthalmopathy. Each diagnosis was grounded in clinical symptoms, serum thyroxine and TRAb, thyroid ultrasound, and orbital computed tomography. RNA transcripts provided the source from which TCR beta CDR3 regions were amplified. Initially, a first-round RT-PCR of the TCR CDR3 employed the HTBI primer set. TCRdb fed the multiplex PCR reads into MiXCR, producing one record per CDR3 protein. The sample carries 350,000 to 400,000 distinct CDR3 sequences, around 18% recorded once. Germline lookup yields CDR1 DFQATT and CDR2 SNEGSKA (reference sequence). This CDR3 contains 13 residues. Trimming stripped 5 bases from V and 4 bases from J, with 11 bases between. Study-wide points: Blood held most thyroid clonotypes expanded above 0.001 frequency.

The chain is built from TRBV20-1 and TRBJ1-4; tentatively, D is TRBD1 (5 bases). The sequence was collected from a man younger than 35 with Graves' ophthalmopathy. Sequencing was carried out using blood. The CDR3 DNA is TGCAGTGCTCGACAGCCAAATAATGAAAAACTGTTTTTT. The encoded protein is CSARQPNNEKLFF.